The 13 T cell receptor beta chains reported below all come from one sample, sequenced in a study of T cells after somatic rescue of genetic block. Repertoires were generated with immunoSEQ multiplex PCR, while TCRdb's copy carries only in-frame clones and drops some. The sample holds around 57,000 clones; roughly 96% are singletons and the top ten take roughly 0.074%. What was sequenced was peripheral blood mononuclear cells (PBMCs). All receptors come from a child younger than two.

In nucleotides, the CDR3 is TGCGCCAGCAGCTATGGGGACAATGAGCAGTTCTTC. It encodes CASSYGDNEQFF. This chain links TRBV5-1 with TRBJ2-1; D is uncertain. Germline V gene sequence: CDR1 SGHRS, CDR2 YFSETQ. The CDR3 covers 12 residues. The V and J ends lost 3 bases and 5 bases respectively, with 6 bases between them.

The chain employs TRBV6-6 and TRBJ2-7; tentatively, D is TRBD1 (6 bases). This CDR3 comprises 14 residues. Germline-derived CDR1 and CDR2 are MNHNY and SVGAGI (reference sequence). Trimming stripped 0 bases from V and 3 bases from J, with 9 bases between. Written as DNA, the CDR3 is TGTGCCAGCAGTTACTCGGGCAGGGGCTACGAGCAGTACTTC. This sequence encodes CASSYSGRGYEQYF.

The chain couples TRBV10-2 to TRBJ1-4, with TRBD1 matching 7 bases. J was trimmed by 7 bases and V by 3 bases; bases with no gene match: 5. Germline CDR1 reads WSHSY; CDR2 reads SAAADI. The CDR3 covers 14 residues. In DNA, the CDR3 is TGCGCCAGCAGTGACAGGGGGGCGAGTGAAAAACTGTTTTTT. This sequence encodes CASSDRGASEKLFF.

This clone has only one observation. The chain joins TRBV6-1 to TRBJ2-2; D is possibly TRBD1 (6 bases). The CDR3 has 15 residues. CDR1 and CDR2 (germline): MNHNS, SASEGT. Trimming removed 1 base from V and 5 bases from J, with 11 bases in between. The DNA of the CDR3 is TGTGCCAGCAGTGAAGGACAGGTGCGGACCGGGGAGCTGTTTTTT. Amino acids: CASSEGQVRTGELFF.

V and J are TRBV5-4 and TRBJ2-1, with D possibly TRBD2 on 6 matching bases. Germline V lookup: CDR1 SGHNT, CDR2 YYREEE (reference sequence). Trimming removed 4 bases at V and 0 bases at J, with 11 bases between. The CDR3 has 15 residues. The CDR3 sequence is CASSTDSGSYNEQFF. The CDR3 coding sequence is TGTGCCAGCAGCACCGATAGCGGCTCCTACAATGAGCAGTTCTTC.

The chain is built from TRBV7-6 and TRBJ2-7, with TRBD2 identical over 9 bases. Germline V lookup: CDR1 SGHVS, CDR2 FNYEAQ. The CDR3 extends over 13 amino acids. The J segment lost 0 bases and the V segment lost 9 bases, leaving 3 bases of the junction unmatched. CDR3 coding DNA: TGTGCCAGTGGACTAGCGAGCTCCTACGAGCAGTACTTC. The encoded protein is CASGLASSYEQYF. Full variable domain (remainder filled in from reference TRBV7-6 and TRBJ2-7): GAGVSQSPRYKVTKRGQDVALRCDPISGHVSLYWYRQALGQGPEFLTYFNYEAQQDKSGLPNDRFSAERPEGSISTLTIQRTEQRDSAMYRCASGLASSYEQYFGPGTRLTVT.

The rearrangement uses TRBV10-2 and TRBJ2-5; the D is unclear. The germline V and J ends were trimmed by 3 bases and 1 base, with 30 bases remaining between them. The CDR3 length is 21 residues. Germline V lookup: CDR1 WSHSY, CDR2 SAAADI. The CDR3 DNA sequence: TGCGCCAGCAGTGATCTTGGACCCCTCCCGGTGGTAGGGCTGAGCCAAGAGACCCAGTACTTC. Residues: CASSDLGPLPVVGLSQETQYF.

This chain links TRBV6-5 with TRBJ1-1, with 7 nucleotides matching TRBD1. This CDR3 comprises 13 residues. The junction had 6 bases not matched to a gene; V was cut back by 6 bases and J by 5 bases. Germline CDR1 reads MNHEY; CDR2 reads SVGAGI. Here the CDR3 reads CASRQTGKTEAFF. The CDR3 DNA reads as TGTGCCAGCAGGCAGACAGGGAAGACTGAAGCTTTCTTT.

The rearrangement links TRBV27 to TRBJ2-3; D is unclear. Trimming pared 2 bases from V and 1 base from J, leaving 10 bases between. The CDR3 is 15 amino acids. CDR1 and CDR2 from the germline V gene are MNHEY and SMNVEV (reference sequence). The CDR3 region has the DNA TGTGCCAGCAGTTTAATAGACCCCCGCACAGATACGCAGTATTTT. Residues: CASSLIDPRTDTQYF.

The chain joins TRBV7-2 to TRBJ1-5, with TRBD1 as a possible D gene (6 bases). V was shortened by 6 bases and J by 4 bases, with 10 bases between the two germline ends. The germline gives CDR1 SGHTA, CDR2 FQGNSA. The length of the CDR3 is 13 residues. DNA of the CDR3: TGTGCCAGCAGTGGACAGTTGAATCAGCCCCAGCATTTT. Translation: CASSGQLNQPQHF.

The gene calls are TRBV9 and TRBJ2-1, with a tentative D call TRBD2 (5 bases). CDR3 size: 16 residues. The V end was cut by 3 bases, the J end by 0 bases, with 13 bases between. From germline, CDR1 is SGDLS and CDR2 YYNGEE. In nucleotides, the CDR3 is TGTGCCAGCAGCGGAAACAGCGGTAGCTCCTACAATGAGCAGTTCTTC. Its translation is CASSGNSGSSYNEQFF.

This rearrangement joins TRBV4-2 to TRBJ2-5; 14 positions agree with TRBD2. Unmatched junction bases numbered 13, after V lost 0 bases and J lost 7 bases. The germline CDR1 and CDR2 sequences are LGHNA and YNFKEQ. This CDR3 comprises 19 residues. CDR3 DNA: TGTGCCAGCAGCCAAGACGCGACTAGCGGGAGGGTCGTACCGGTGACCCAGTACTTC. This gives the protein CASSQDATSGRVVPVTQYF.

The V and J genes are TRBV10-3 and TRBJ1-2; 9 bases map to TRBD1. CDR3 size: 15 residues. V lost 5 bases to trimming and J lost 2 bases; unmatched junction nucleotides: 6. CDR1 ENHRY and CDR2 SYGVKD come from the germline V gene. Here the CDR3 DNA reads TGTGCCATCAGTCGGACAGGGGAAGGCAACTATGGCTACACCTTC. Encoded protein: CAISRTGEGNYGYTF.